Listed below are T cell receptor beta chains from one sample, sequenced in a study of Graves' ophthalmopathy and Graves' hyperthyroidism. TCRdb reprocessed the multiplex PCR reads via MiXCR and lists one record per CDR3 protein. The sample carries about 370,000 distinct CDR3 sequences, about 18% recorded once. Sequencing was performed on peripheral blood. The receptors come from an adult woman with stable Graves' hyperthyroidism. Both conserved end residues are part of each CDR3. D genes are given only for firm matches. Rows give clone size only sometimes, using once, few, many, or a class for an expanded clone.

cdr3_aa	cdr3_nt	v_call	j_call	cdr3_length	d_call	clone_size
CASSFFQGSNTIYF	TGTGCCAGCAGTTTTTTTCAGGGAAGTAACACCATATATTTT	TRBV28	TRBJ1-3	14	-	many
CASGDGTPYEQYF	TGTGCCAGCGGGGACGGGACCCCCTACGAGCAGTACTTC	TRBV6-2/TRBV6-3	TRBJ2-7	13	-	-
CASSFTGTTNQNSPLHF	TGCGCCAGCAGCTTTACCGGGACAACAAATCAGAATTCACCCCTCCACTTT	TRBV5-1	TRBJ1-6	17	-	once
CASRATSGAQETQYF	TGTGCCAGCAGGGCGACTAGCGGGGCCCAAGAGACCCAGTACTTC	TRBV2	TRBJ2-5	15	TRBD2	-
CSARDRGRLYGYTF	TGCAGTGCACGGGACAGAGGGAGACTCTATGGCTACACCTTC	TRBV20-1	TRBJ1-2	14	TRBD1	many
CASLRDTEAFF	TGTGCCAGCCTAAGGGACACTGAAGCTTTCTTT	TRBV6-1	TRBJ1-1	11	-	many
CASRPGQGVYEQYF	TGTGCCAGCAGACCGGGACAGGGGGTTTACGAGCAGTACTTC	TRBV28	TRBJ2-7	14	TRBD1	many
CASSEATGGRQPQHF	TGTGCCAGCAGTGAGGCAACAGGGGGACGTCAGCCCCAGCATTTT	TRBV6-1	TRBJ1-5	15	TRBD1	-
CASRVWVNTEAFF	TGTGCCAGCAGGGTCTGGGTGAACACTGAAGCTTTCTTT	TRBV2	TRBJ1-1	13	-	many
CSARDIVLAGVSEQYF	TGCAGTGCTAGAGATATTGTCCTAGCGGGAGTCTCCGAGCAGTACTTC	TRBV20-1	TRBJ2-7	16	TRBD2	many
CASSYVRHEQYF	TGTGCCAGCAGTTACGTTAGACACGAGCAGTACTTC	TRBV6-5	TRBJ2-7	12	-	many
CASSLTGVSSEQYF	TGTGCCAGCAGCTTGACCGGTGTCTCGAGCGAGCAGTACTTC	TRBV7-2	TRBJ2-7	14	-	-
CASSSDGGSYEQYF	TGTGCCAGCAGTTCTGACGGGGGGAGTTACGAGCAGTACTTC	TRBV6-2/TRBV6-3	TRBJ2-7	14	TRBD2	many
CASSRQMRGQQYF	TGTGCCAGCAGCCGACAGATGAGGGGGCAGCAGTACTTC	TRBV7-2	TRBJ2-7	13	TRBD1	many